The clone carrying this T cell receptor (beta chain) was detected many times. The data are from a study of early T cells in non-severe SARS-CoV-2 infection. Germline values: CDR1 MNHNS, CDR2 SASEGT. The CDR3 has 16 amino acids. Trimming took 2 bases from V and 0 from J, leaving 11 bases between them. TCRdb ran MiXCR on the 5' RACE reads and lists one entry per CDR3 protein. The sample has about 57,000 distinct CDR3 sequences, 10% to 15% seen once. Sequencing used whole blood. This chain links TRBV6-1 with TRBJ1-5; D unclear. This sequence was found in an adult who was a healthcare worker with PCR-confirmed SARS-CoV-2 infection or an uninfected control (not recorded which). CDR3 nucleotides: TGTGCCAGCAGTGAATATCCCAGATTTAGCAATCAGCCCCAGCATTTT. Translating it yields CASSEYPRFSNQPQHF.